This TCR beta chain was sequenced for a study of beta chain features in type 1 diabetes. Details on this clone: The antigen remains undetermined. The sample carries other DNA sequences with the same CDR3.

Looked up from germline, CDR1 is SNHLY and CDR2 is FYNNEI. V was shortened by 5 bases and J by 2 bases, with 9 bases between the two germline ends. The CDR3 consists of 13 residues. The isolated RNA, all of it, was reverse transcribed, so expressed TCRB transcripts were what got sequenced. Naive, central memory and regulatory T cell samples averaged about 3.57 million reads. Generated by immunoSEQ multiplex PCR, the TCRdb table keeps only in-frame clones and is missing some. The profile shows nearly 250,000 clones, 13% to 15% of them singletons. Points from the study as a whole: Significant though moderate, a shortening of TCRB CDR3s appeared in all four CD4+ subsets of Type 1 diabetes patients. The study found that naive, central memory and Treg TCRB repertoires appeared more similar in patients than in healthy donors. Individuals with type 1 diabetes displayed fewer insertions and more deletions at VDJ junctions.

This sequence was found in a woman in her 40s in good health. Sequencing was performed on naive CD4+ T cells from blood. The rearrangement uses TRBV2 and TRBJ1-1, with D hard to call. In nucleotides, the CDR3 is TGTGCCAGCAGTCGGCAGGAAAACACTGAAGCTTTCTTT. Its protein is CASSRQENTEAFF.